This entry features one T cell receptor (beta chain) sequence. Its antigen remains unidentified. It has no much larger one-base neighbor in the sample; base qualities were not kept. Library creation used the immunoSEQ multiplex PCR assay. The source is immuneACCESS, and TCRdb retained only in-frame sequences with V and J called. Part of the clones is not carried over; for the studies checked, unresolved V genes explain less than half of this, and the remainder is unexplained. The sample table contains about 69,000 clones; only one count was recorded for around 94% of them. 1.5% to 2.5% of the sample rests with the top ten. The junction shows trimming of 6 bases on V and 4 bases on J, and the gene matches do not reach 9 bases of it. Including the terminal cysteine and phenylalanine, the CDR3 comprises 15 residues. Only the CDR3 part of the read is kept: 45 bases, read in frame from the first base. CDR1 and CDR2 were assigned from the germline V gene as MDHEN and SYDVKM.

The data originate from a study of T cell changes during pregnancy in multiple sclerosis (dated by TCRdb to between 2019 and 2020). As for the study more broadly: In women with multiple sclerosis, the researchers looked at how the T cell repertoire shifted as pregnancy progressed.

The TCR sequence derives from a female donor in good health, enrolled as a control in a pregnancy study. Rearrangement joined TRBV28 to TRBJ1-2, with TRBD1 matching 9 junction bases. Sample: peripheral blood, taken in the third trimester of pregnancy. The DNA sequence is as follows: TGTGCCAGCAGGAAACCGGGACAGGGTCTCTATGGCTACACCTTC. This translates into CASRKPGQGLYGYTF.